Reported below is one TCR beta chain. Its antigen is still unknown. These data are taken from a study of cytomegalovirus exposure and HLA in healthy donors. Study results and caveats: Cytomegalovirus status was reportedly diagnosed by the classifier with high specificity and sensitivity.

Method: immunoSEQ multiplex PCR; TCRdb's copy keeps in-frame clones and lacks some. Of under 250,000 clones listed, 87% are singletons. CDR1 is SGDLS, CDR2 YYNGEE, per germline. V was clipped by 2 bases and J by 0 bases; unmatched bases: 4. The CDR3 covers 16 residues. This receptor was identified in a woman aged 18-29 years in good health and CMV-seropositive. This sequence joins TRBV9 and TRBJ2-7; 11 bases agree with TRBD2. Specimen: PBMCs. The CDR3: CASSVDTSGSSYEQYF. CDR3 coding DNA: TGTGCCAGCAGCGTTGATACTAGCGGGAGCTCCTACGAGCAGTACTTC.